This T cell receptor (beta chain) is drawn from a study of blood T cell repertoires in COVID-19. Study as a whole: The cDNA or gDNA used as material had been derived from T cells, B-cell-depleted T cells, or PBMCs.

In the study's own analysis: Estimation of nucleated cell counts relied on the amplification of reference gene primers. Method: immunoSEQ multiplex PCR; TCRdb's copy keeps in-frame clones and lacks some. That table gives V, J and clone size, and the DNA gave D and trimming. There are 200,000 to 300,000 clones in the sample; around 87% occur only once, and over 4% lies in the top ten. Patients from Seattle were sampled longitudinally, starting during active infection. This CDR3 is 15 amino acids long. Trimming took 4 bases from V and 0 from J, leaving 12 bases between them. Germline V lookup: CDR1 SGHNT, CDR2 YYREEE (reference sequence).

The chain carries TRBV5-4 and TRBJ2-3; tentative D call: TRBD1 (6 bases). The TCR originated in a woman aged 55-70 years with COVID-19, enrolled during active disease. The sample consisted of peripheral blood. This CDR3 is CASSPGVRSTDTQYF. Written as DNA, the CDR3 is TGTGCCAGCAGCCCAGGGGTTAGAAGCACAGATACGCAGTATTTT.